The TCR beta chain described here comes from a study of technical replicates of blood from several donors. This CDR3 is built from 18 residues. Trimming removed 4 bases from V and 2 bases from J; junction bases left unmatched: 16. In germline, CDR1 is SEHNR, CDR2 FQNEAQ (reference sequence). The assay was immunoSEQ multiplex PCR, and TCRdb's table has in-frame clones only and misses some. The profile shows around 60,000 clones, more than 85% of them singletons. Sequencing used PBMCs. The gene calls are TRBV7-9 and TRBJ1-2; 7 bases fit TRBD1. This TCR derives from a human donor in good health. Some clones in this sample may be carry-over from other donors' samples. The CDR3 DNA is TGTGCCAGCAGCTCTACCCGTCAGGGGGTTGAAATAAACTATGGCTACACCTTC. Encoded protein: CASSSTRQGVEINYGYTF.